The following is a T cell receptor (beta chain) sequence with its context. Its specificity is unknown. A much larger clone differs from this one at a single base, so this may be a read error. One entry per CDR3 protein results from TCRdb running MiXCR on the RT-PCR reads. This sample has 550,000 to 800,000 distinct CDR3 sequences, with 15% to 18% found just once. These data originate in a study of response to subunit inactivated influenza vaccine. Findings of the study overall: Researchers suggested that each seasonal influenza vaccination recruits few new T cells.

Trimming pared 1 base from V and 3 bases from J, leaving 4 bases between. CDR1 is LGHDT, CDR2 YNNKEL, per germline (reference sequence). This CDR3 contains 12 residues. This chain links TRBV3-1 with TRBJ2-7; D ambiguous. The source of this sequence is a man over 45 who received an inactivated influenza vaccine. The specimen was PBMCs from blood, collected approximately 13 days after vaccination. In nucleotides, the CDR3 is TGTGCCAGCAGCCAAGTTATCTACGAGCAGTACTTC. It yields the protein CASSQVIYEQYF.